This T cell receptor beta chain originates from a study of T-cell memory formation after mild COVID-19. About the study: Largely, TCR clusters stayed within a single donor. General study findings and limits: The CD4+ clones that contracted clustered mainly within CM and EM, and the CD8+ clones concentrated in EMRA. Some responding clones appeared in pre-infection memory, suggesting cross-reactive memory joined.

This clonotype was observed at least ten times. Antigen unknown. Employing constant-segment primers, 5'RACE generated TCR alpha and TCR beta cDNA libraries bearing sample barcodes and UMIs. One entry per CDR3 protein, called by TCRdb with MiXCR from the 5' RACE reads. The repertoire has 200,000 to 250,000 distinct CDR3 sequences, under 12% of them found once; the top ten carry around 3.3%. Germline V CDR1 and CDR2: DFQATT, SNEGSKA (reference sequence). The length of the CDR3 is 14 residues. The ends lost 2 bases at V and 5 bases at J; junction bases unmatched: 8. The rearrangement uses TRBV20-1 and TRBJ1-2, with 7 bases that match TRBD1. Sequencing input: PBMCs or a T cell subset sorted from them (not recorded which). The clonotype was recovered from a man between 18 and 35 years old who had mild COVID-19 (a few samples of this study predate the infection). Cell type and time point are not known. The CDR3 is CSARRRGRVYGYTF. The CDR3 DNA is TGCAGTGCTAGAAGGAGGGGGCGGGTTTATGGCTACACCTTC.